A single sample is the source of the 27 T cell receptor beta chains below, sequenced in a study of metastatic and nonmetastatic thyroid tumors (TCRdb year 2020). The library was made by PCR. The reads were generated on an Illumina HiSeq 4000. TCRdb reanalyzed the raw reads on its own, using fastp at Q25 for trimming and MiXCR for clone calling, and kept in-frame beta chains. In this sample the table shows tens of thousands of clones, more than 15% of which occur a single time. Around 4.4% of the sample is held by the ten biggest clonotypes. No patient had received any treatment before thyroid surgery. The sequenced material came from blood. The source is a male donor with papillary thyroid cancer or a benign thyroid nodule (not recorded which). Some clones in this sample may be carry-over from other donors' samples.

This clone was counted a few times. This CDR3 is missing its conserved last phenylalanine or tryptophan, likely due to a read error. The rearrangement uses TRBV5-1 and TRBJ2-5; 7 nucleotides line up with TRBD1. Germline loops: CDR1 SGHRS, CDR2 YFSETQ. After removal of 6 bases from V and 2 bases from J, the junction contained 10 bases not matched to a gene. CDR3 length: 15 amino acids. CDR3 in amino acids: CASMVLPGQQETQYL. The CDR3 DNA reads as TGCGCCAGCATGGTACTGCCGGGACAGCAAGAGACCCAGTACCTC.

This clone was found many times. The rearrangement links TRBV9 to TRBJ2-1; D unresolved. Between the trimmed V and J ends, which lost 0 bases and 0 bases, there was a span of 10 bases. This CDR3 region has 16 residues. Germline V lookup: CDR1 SGDLS, CDR2 YYNGEE. In DNA form, the CDR3 reads TGTGCCAGCAGCGTAGGAGGCGGCGCCTCCTACAATGAGCAGTTCTTC. Its translation: CASSVGGGASYNEQFF.

This clone was counted ten times or more. The chain recombines TRBV19 with TRBJ2-7; 7 nucleotides agree with TRBD1. The V gene's germline CDR1 is LNHDA and CDR2 SQIVND (reference sequence). Trimming took 3 bases from V and 0 from J; bases not matched to a gene: 2. This CDR3 spans 14 amino acids. CDR3 region: CASSIRGTSYEQYF. CDR3 DNA: TGTGCCAGTAGTATCAGGGGGACCTCCTACGAGCAGTACTTC.

This clone was counted a few times. The chain is built from TRBV6-1 and TRBJ2-7; TRBD2 aligns across 9 bases. Trimming took 5 bases from V and 6 from J; bases not matched to a gene: 8. The CDR3 consists of 14 residues. Germline V gene sequence: CDR1 MNHNS, CDR2 SASEGT. The CDR3 reads CASSLAGTGREQYF. The CDR3 DNA reads as TGTGCCAGCAGTCTAGCGGGAACGGGGCGCGAGCAGTACTTC.

This clone is medium-sized (0.01 to 0.1%) by share. The chain employs TRBV28 and TRBJ2-7; D perhaps matches TRBD2 (6 bases). Germline V gives CDR1 MDHEN, CDR2 SYDVKM. The CDR3 totals 13 residues. The CDR3 coding sequence is TGTGCGGCTCCGGTCCGGAGGGTCTACGAGCAGTACTTC. The encoded protein is CAAPVRRVYEQYF.

This chain connects TRBV18 to TRBJ2-2; TRBD2 might be the D (5 bases). V lost 2 bases, J lost 13 bases, and 14 bases lay in between. Germline loops: CDR1 KGHSH, CDR2 LQKENI. This CDR3 comprises 13 residues. The DNA of the CDR3 is TGTGCCAGCTCACCAGCTAACACCGGGATGCTGTTTTTT. It specifies CASSPANTGMLFF. Full variable domain (remainder filled in from reference TRBV18 and TRBJ2-2): NAGVMQNPRHLVRRRGQEARLRCSPMKGHSHVYWYRQLPEEGLKFMVYLQKENIIDESGMPKERFSAEFPKEGPSILRIQQVVRGDSAAYFCASSPANTGMLFFGEGSRLTVL.

V is TRBV5-1 and J is TRBJ2-1, with D unresolved. Germline V gene data show CDR1 as SGHRS and CDR2 as YFSETQ. The CDR3 covers 11 residues. V was pared by 9 bases and J by 6 bases, with 10 bases between. DNA for the CDR3: TGCGCCATCATCATCCTCAATGAGCAGTTCTTC. Translation gives CAIIILNEQFF.

This clone was seen more than once but under ten times. The CDR3 DNA is TGTGCCAGCTCGGTGGGAGCCCTAAGATTGAACACCGGGGAGCTGTTTTTT. It is translated as CASSVGALRLNTGELFF. The chain links TRBV28 to TRBJ2-2; TRBD2 is a possible D gene (5 bases). Germline assignment: CDR1 MDHEN and CDR2 SYDVKM. Trimming removed 8 bases at V and 1 base at J, with 20 bases between. The CDR3 is 17 amino acids.

V and J are TRBV27 and TRBJ2-1, with 7 positions matching TRBD2. V dropped 5 bases and J dropped 10; count of bases not matched to a gene: 20. This CDR3 contains 17 residues. Germline CDR1 is MNHEY and CDR2 is SMNVEV (reference sequence). CDR3 loop: CASSRWDYKAIPTEQFF. The CDR3 DNA reads TGTGCCAGCAGTCGCTGGGACTACAAAGCCATCCCGACAGAGCAGTTCTTC.

The chain combines TRBV20-1 with TRBJ1-5, with 9 bases fitting TRBD1. Germline trimming cut 4 bases from V and 2 bases from J; bases unmatched to any gene: 15. Germline CDR1 reads DFQATT; CDR2 reads SNEGSKA (reference sequence). The CDR3 is 18 residues long. The DNA for the CDR3 is TGCAGTGCTAACCTATACAGGGGGCCCGTGGGAGGCAATCAGCCCCAGCATTTT. Translated: CSANLYRGPVGGNQPQHF.

Regarding this clone: One end of the junction does not line up with germline, which may come from a read error. This chain links TRBV7-8 with TRBJ1-5; no reliable D call. The CDR3 runs to 16 residues. Germline V gives CDR1 SGHVS, CDR2 FQNEAQ. CDR3 DNA: TGTGCCAGCAGCTTATACGGATTGCGCCTCAATCAGCCCCAGTACTTT. Translation gives CASSLYGLRLNQPQYF.

This clone was observed many times. This chain links TRBV28 with TRBJ1-4; TRBD1 matches at 10 bases. With V trimmed by 6 bases and J by 5 bases, 6 bases remained unmatched. The CDR3 totals 15 residues. The germline V gene has CDR1 MDHEN and CDR2 SYDVKM. CDR3 bases: TGTGCCAGCAGCTTACCGGGACAGGGGAATGAAAAACTGTTTTTT. This encodes CASSLPGQGNEKLFF.

This clone was seen ten or more times. This chain uses TRBV29-1 with TRBJ2-2; the match to TRBD2 covers 13 bases. The germline V gene encodes CDR1 SQVTM and CDR2 ANQGSEA. With V trimmed by 7 bases and J by 7 bases, 12 bases remained unmatched. The CDR3 extends over 16 amino acids. CDR3 coding DNA: TGCAGCGCCTCCGGACTAGCGGGAGCTCGAGGCGGGGAGCTGTTTTTT. It specifies CSASGLAGARGGELFF.

This clone has just a few counts. CDR3 loop: CASSYSRDSLGDTQYF. DNA of the CDR3: TGTGCCAGCAGTTACTCGCGGGACTCCCTCGGAGATACGCAGTATTTT. J is TRBJ2-3 and V is TRBV6-2 or TRBV6-3; D possibly corresponds to TRBD2 (6 bases). The germline V and J ends were trimmed by 0 bases and 5 bases, with 15 bases remaining between them. Germline CDR1 and CDR2: MNHEY and SVGEGT. The CDR3 has 16 residues.

This clone is deemed medium-sized (0.01 to 0.1%). The chain couples TRBV19 to TRBJ1-2, with D possibly being TRBD1 (5 bases). CDR1 LNHDA and CDR2 SQIVND come from the germline V gene (reference sequence). Trimming pared 4 bases from V and 8 bases from J, leaving 8 bases between. CDR3 size: 11 residues. This CDR3 is CASSTGLGYTF. In DNA form, the CDR3 reads TGTGCCAGTAGTACAGGGCTGGGCTACACCTTC.

The J gene is TRBJ1-2, the V gene TRBV6-1; unclear D gene. Germline CDR1 reads MNHNS; CDR2 reads SASEGT. CDR3 length: 13 residues. Trimming shortened V by 6 bases and J by 10 bases, and 18 bases separated the two germline ends. CDR3 sequence: CASSHRGSYFYTF. CDR3 DNA sequence: TGTGCCAGCAGCCACCGGGGTTCCTACTTCTACACCTTC.

This clone is classed as medium-sized (0.01 to 0.1%). V and J are TRBV28 and TRBJ1-2; TRBD1 agrees at 7 bases. V shed 8 bases and J 5 bases; nucleotides not matched to a gene: 5. CDR1 is MDHEN and CDR2 is SYDVKM in the germline V gene. The CDR3 is 12 amino acids. The CDR3 region is CASWDRIYGYTF. DNA for the CDR3: TGTGCCAGCTGGGACAGAATTTATGGCTACACCTTC.

At least ten counts were recorded for this clone. V and J are TRBV27 and TRBJ1-1, with D hard to call. Between the trimmed V and J ends, which lost 4 bases and 5 bases, there was a span of 14 bases. The CDR3 sequence is 14 residues long. Germline loops: CDR1 MNHEY, CDR2 SMNVEV (reference sequence). Here the CDR3 reads CASSYGLGTTEAFF. CDR3 DNA: TGTGCCAGCAGTTACGGGCTAGGCACAACTGAAGCTTTCTTT.

V usage is TRBV6-1 and J usage is TRBJ1-2; D call uncertain. The CDR3 runs 12 residues. Deletions cut 3 bases from V and 4 bases from J, with 6 bases between. From germline, CDR1 is MNHNS and CDR2 SASEGT. The CDR3 region is CASSDFGYGYTF. The CDR3 nucleotides read TGTGCCAGCAGTGATTTCGGCTATGGCTACACCTTC.

Many counts were recorded for this clone. CDR3 sequence: CSAAQGTQYF. CDR3 DNA: TGCAGTGCTGCCCAGGGGACCCAGTACTTC. This chain uses TRBV20-1 with TRBJ2-5; TRBD1 is a possible D gene (5 bases). CDR1 and CDR2 (germline): DFQATT, SNEGSKA (reference sequence). This CDR3 spans 10 amino acids. The germline V and J ends were trimmed by 5 bases and 7 bases, with 8 bases remaining between them.

This clone was observed many times. The rearrangement joins TRBV27 to TRBJ1-2; 10 bases fit TRBD1. Trimming at V came to 6 bases and at J to 2 bases, leaving 9 bases not matched to a gene. The V gene's germline CDR1 is MNHEY and CDR2 SMNVEV (reference sequence). The CDR3 is 16 amino acids. The CDR3 protein is CASSLTPTGGNYGYTF. The CDR3 region has the DNA TGTGCCAGCAGCCTCACCCCGACAGGGGGCAACTATGGCTACACCTTC.

This clone was detected ten times or more. A much larger clone lies a single base off, so this may be a read error. The chain has TRBV30 and TRBJ2-7; D call uncertain. The CDR3 extends over 14 amino acids. Germline V gene lookup returns CDR1 GTSNPN and CDR2 SVGIG (reference sequence). V gave up 4 bases and J gave up 2 bases, with 15 bases separating them. Here the CDR3 reads CAWKFSLLPYEQYF. CDR3 DNA: TGTGCCTGGAAGTTCTCCCTTCTCCCCTACGAGCAGTACTTC.

Worth noting for this clone: A junction boundary mismatches the germline segment, possibly from a read error. The chain is built from TRBV10-3 and TRBJ2-1; D might be TRBD2 (6 bases). This CDR3 has 15 amino acids. The germline V gene has CDR1 ENHRY and CDR2 SYGVKD. CDR3 sequence reads: CANSAQAGSYNEQFF. CDR3 DNA: TGTGCCAACAGTGCTCAAGCGGGCTCCTACAATGAGCAGTTCTTC.

This clone was seen many times. The genes are TRBV6-2 or TRBV6-3 and TRBJ2-5; 9 positions agree with TRBD1. The germline V gene has CDR1 MNHEY and CDR2 SVGEGT. The CDR3 length is 15 residues. V trimming: 6 bases; J trimming: 4 bases; junction bases outside the gene matches: 9. This chain's CDR3 is CASSRSRQGGETQYF. The CDR3 DNA reads TGTGCCAGCAGCCGGTCGAGACAGGGGGGAGAGACCCAGTACTTC.

On this clone itself: The junction differs from germline at one of its ends, possibly a read error. The chain employs TRBV18 and TRBJ1-2; 7 nucleotides line up with TRBD1. Germline CDR1 is KGHSH and CDR2 is LQKENI. The CDR3 contains 14 residues. In nucleotides, the CDR3 is TGTTCCAGCTCCCCGGGACAGCTGTCGGATGGCTACACCTTC. Protein sequence: CSSSPGQLSDGYTF.

In this sample, this clone is medium-sized. The rearrangement joins TRBV6-2 or TRBV6-3 to TRBJ2-7; the D is unclear. CDR1 MNHEY and CDR2 SVGEGT come from the germline V gene. The V end was cut by 5 bases, the J end by 3 bases, with 8 bases between. This CDR3 is 12 amino acids long. The CDR3 spells CASSGSIYEQYF. CDR3 DNA: TGTGCCAGCAGTGGATCCATCTACGAGCAGTACTTC.

There are many counts of this clone. The chain carries TRBV5-1 and TRBJ2-5, with 11 bases lining up with TRBD2. Trimming at V came to 3 bases and at J to 5 bases, leaving 12 bases not matched to a gene. The germline CDR1 and CDR2 sequences are SGHRS and YFSETQ. The length of the CDR3 is 17 residues. CDR3 in amino acids: CASSYARRLAGGETQYF. CDR3 DNA sequence: TGCGCCAGCAGCTACGCCCGGCGGCTAGCGGGAGGTGAGACCCAGTACTTC. The full variable domain, with the rest looked up from reference TRBV5-1 and TRBJ2-5, is KAGVTQTPRYLIKTRGQQVTLSCSPISGHRSVSWYQQTPGQGLQFLFEYFSETQRNKGNFPGRFSGRQFSNSRSEMNVSTLELGDSALYLCASSYARRLAGGETQYFGPGTRLLVL.